This T cell receptor beta chain originates from a study of beta chain features in type 1 diabetes. Post-sort purity exceeded 98% for all sorted populations. Study-wide points: PCR could preferentially amplify shorter templates, alike in patients and controls. These data did not resolve whether HLA type affects TCRB rearrangement. In every one of the four CD4+ subsets, TCRB CDR3s were moderately but significantly shorter in Type 1 diabetes patients.

Notes on this clone: The antigen is unknown. At the DNA level, this CDR3 is encoded by other sequences in the same sample as well.

Expressed TCRB transcripts got sequenced, as all isolated RNA was reverse transcribed. Measured with immunoSEQ multiplex PCR; TCRdb has only the in-frame clones, and not every one. The sample records 600,000 to 700,000 clones, under 15% being singletons. Germline assignment: CDR1 SGHRS and CDR2 YFSETQ. This CDR3 spans 13 amino acids. V gave up 1 base and J gave up 5 bases; unmatched junction bases: 2. This sequence originates from a young man with type 1 diabetes. The source material was naive CD4+ T cells from blood. The chain links TRBV5-1 to TRBJ2-5, with 7 bases aligning to TRBD2. CDR3 sequence reads: CASSLRGGETQYF. The CDR3 DNA follows: TGCGCCAGCAGCTTGAGGGGAGGGGAGACCCAGTACTTC.